This entry describes one T cell receptor beta chain. The data are from a study of blood T cell repertoires in COVID-19. About the study: Sites across the United States, Italy and Spain contributed samples from acute and convalescent COVID-19. Nucleic acid was either cDNA or gDNA, and it came from T cells, B-cell-depleted T cells, or PBMCs.

CDR1 SGHTA and CDR2 FQGNSA come from the germline V gene. The CDR3 spans 15 residues. Trimming cost V 2 bases and J 3 bases, with 11 bases left between them. In the original analysis: Amplified reference gene primers provided the basis for estimating nucleated cell counts. Sequencing used immunoSEQ multiplex PCR; TCRdb keeps in-frame clones, though not all of them. From that table come the V and J calls and clone size; the DNA was used to work out D and trimming. The sample lists about 80,000 clones, approximately 90% occurring once. The sequencing sample was made of peripheral blood. This chain uses TRBV7-2 with TRBJ1-5, with D tentatively TRBD1 (5 bases). The receptor was derived from a woman of 80 years or more with acute or convalescent COVID-19. The CDR3 bases are TGTGCCAGCAGCTTAAGCCAGGGTGCCAATCAGCCCCAGCATTTT. It is translated as CASSLSQGANQPQHF. Full variable domain (missing parts from reference TRBV7-2 and TRBJ1-5): GAGVSQSPSNKVTEKGKDVELRCDPISGHTALYWYRQSLGQGLEFLIYFQGNSAPDKSGLPSDRFSAERTGGSVSTLTIQRTQQEDSAVYLCASSLSQGANQPQHFGDGTRLSIL.